Listed below are T cell receptor beta chains from one sample, sequenced in a study of blood T cell repertoires in COVID-19. Assay: immunoSEQ multiplex PCR; the TCRdb copy retains only in-frame clones and omits some. The table has about 80,000 clones, around 82% seen once. The material sequenced was peripheral blood. The receptors derive from a man aged 60 to 69 with COVID-19, enrolled during active disease. The CDR3 runs from the conserved cysteine through the conserved F or W. D genes are given only for firm matches. Size tells how often a clone was seen (once, few, many) or the class of an expanded clone, and some rows leave it out.

TRBV2	.	.	TRBJ2-5	TGTGCCAGCAGTGAAGATTCCCTTCGGGAGACCCAGTACTTC	CASSEDSLRETQYF
TRBV18	.	.	TRBJ2-7	TGTGCCAGCTCACCGGACTTGGTCGAGCAGTACTTC	CASSPDLVEQYF
TRBV18	.	.	TRBJ2-7	TGTGCCAGCTCACCACAGAGGGCCTACGAGCAGTACTTC	CASSPQRAYEQYF
TRBV9	.	.	TRBJ1-2	TGTGCCAGCAGCACCGATGGGGGCGAAAACTATGGCTACACCTTC	CASSTDGGENYGYTF
TRBV4-2	TRBD1	.	TRBJ2-7	TGTGCCAGCAGCCAAGAATCGGGACAGGGATACGAGCAGTACTTC	CASSQESGQGYEQYF
TRBV5-6	TRBD2	.	TRBJ2-2	TGTGCCAGCAGCACCCGGACTAGCGGGGGCACCGGGGAGCTGTTTTTT	CASSTRTSGGTGELFF
TRBV7-3	TRBD2	.	TRBJ2-7	TGTGCCAGCAGCTTAAAAGCGGGGGCCTACGAGCAGTACTTC	CASSLKAGAYEQYF
TRBV24-1	.	once	TRBJ2-3	TGTGCCACCGGCAGCGCAGATACGCAGTATTTT	CATGSADTQYF
TRBV7-9	.	.	TRBJ1-5	TGTGCCAGCAGCCCAAGTGGAGGGGTCAATCAGCCCCAGCATTTT	CASSPSGGVNQPQHF
TRBV6-5	TRBD1	.	TRBJ2-7	TGTGCCAGCAGTTACGCAGGGGGAGCCCCCTACGAGCAGTACTTC	CASSYAGGAPYEQYF
TRBV11-3	.	.	TRBJ1-1	TGTGCCAGCAGCTTAGGGCAGGGTGAGCGGAACACTGAAGCTTTCTTT	CASSLGQGERNTEAFF
TRBV9	TRBD1	.	TRBJ2-7	TGTGCCAGCAGCGTAGAGGGGACAGGGGGCATGAGGGAGCAGTACTTC	CASSVEGTGGMREQYF
TRBV3-1/TRBV3-2	TRBD1	.	TRBJ2-2	TGTGCCAGCAGCGAGGGGGCTATAAAGACCGGGGAGCTGTTTTTT	CASSEGAIKTGELFF
TRBV7-8	TRBD1	few	TRBJ2-3	TGTGCCAGCAGCTTACCGCAACCGGGACAGGGGCCCTTATCAACTAGCACAGATACGCAGTATTTT	CASSLPQPGQGPLSTSTDTQYF
TRBV5-4	.	.	TRBJ2-1	TGTGCCAGCAGCCAACGCGGACAGCCCTACAATGAGCAGTTCTTC	CASSQRGQPYNEQFF
TRBV4-1	TRBD1	.	TRBJ1-1	TGCGCCAGCAGCCAAGGGGACAGGGCTGAAGCTTTCTTT	CASSQGDRAEAFF
TRBV6-2/TRBV6-3	.	once	TRBJ1-1	TGTGCCAGCAGTTCGAGGGCGAACACTGAAGCTTTCTTT	CASSSRANTEAFF
TRBV29-1	.	.	TRBJ2-1	TGCAGCGTCGCGCAGGGTTTTAAGAATGAGCAGTTCTTC	CSVAQGFKNEQFF
TRBV9	TRBD1	.	TRBJ2-6	TGTGCCAGCAGCGCCGGGACAGGGGGCATTACTGGGGCCAACGTCCTGACTTTC	CASSAGTGGITGANVLTF
TRBV19	TRBD2	.	TRBJ2-1	TGTGCCAGTAGAATAGCGGGAGCCCACAATGAGCAGTTCTTC	CASRIAGAHNEQFF
TRBV5-6	TRBD2	.	TRBJ2-5	TGTGCCAGCAGCTTCCGACTAGCGGGAGATCGTGAGACCCAGTACTTC	CASSFRLAGDRETQYF
TRBV7-3	TRBD2	.	TRBJ2-1	TGTGCCAGCAGCCCCAGCGGGGGGGCGGACAATGAGCAGTTCTTC	CASSPSGGADNEQFF
TRBV4-1	TRBD1	.	TRBJ1-1	TGCGCCAGCAGCCAACTCAGACAGGGAGGTCGGGCTGAAGCTTTCTTT	CASSQLRQGGRAEAFF
TRBV2	.	.	TRBJ2-7	TGTGCCTGCAGACTGAACTCCTACGAGCAGTACTTC	CACRLNSYEQYF
TRBV29-1	TRBD1	.	TRBJ2-7	TGCAGCGTTGTCTCCCTCCTAACAGGGGTATCACCTTACGAGCAGTACTTC	CSVVSLLTGVSPYEQYF
TRBV5-1	TRBD2	few	TRBJ2-7	TGCGCCAGCAGCTCCCGACTAGCGGGGGCAAACGAGCAGTACTTC	CASSSRLAGANEQYF
TRBV13	.	.	TRBJ2-3	TGTGCCAGCGCCCTCTGGGGGGGCAAAACAGATACGCAGTATTTT	CASALWGGKTDTQYF
TRBV7-9	.	.	TRBJ1-4	TGTGCCAGCAGCTTCTTCCAGGGGAATGAAAAACTGTTTTTT	CASSFFQGNEKLFF